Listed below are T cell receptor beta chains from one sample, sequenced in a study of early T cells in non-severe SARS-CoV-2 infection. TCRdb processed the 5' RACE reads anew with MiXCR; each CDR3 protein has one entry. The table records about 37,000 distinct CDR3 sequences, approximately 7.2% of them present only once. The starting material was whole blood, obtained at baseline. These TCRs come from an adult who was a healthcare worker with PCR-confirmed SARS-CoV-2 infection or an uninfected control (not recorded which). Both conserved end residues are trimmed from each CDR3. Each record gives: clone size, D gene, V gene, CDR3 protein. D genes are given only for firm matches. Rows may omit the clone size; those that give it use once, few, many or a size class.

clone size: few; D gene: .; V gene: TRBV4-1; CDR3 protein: ASSQEAAPGYEQY
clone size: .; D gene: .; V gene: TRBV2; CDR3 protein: ASSPQGYSTDTQY
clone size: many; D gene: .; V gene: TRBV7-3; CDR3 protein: ASSVPSGDTQY
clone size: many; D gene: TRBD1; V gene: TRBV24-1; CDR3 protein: ATSEDRSASGANVLT
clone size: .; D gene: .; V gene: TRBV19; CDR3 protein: ASSPGLLYGYT
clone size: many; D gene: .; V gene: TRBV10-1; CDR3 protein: ASRKGRVKTQY
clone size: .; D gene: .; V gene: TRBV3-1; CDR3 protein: ASGGGTEAF
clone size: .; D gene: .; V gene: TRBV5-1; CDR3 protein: ASSAYGNSPLH
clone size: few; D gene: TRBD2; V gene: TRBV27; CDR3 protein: ASSFGLAGGRNTDTQY
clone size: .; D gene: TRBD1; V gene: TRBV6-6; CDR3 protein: ASSGQGKGVEQY
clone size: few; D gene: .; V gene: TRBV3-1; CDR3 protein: ASSQSRGKKGNNSPLH
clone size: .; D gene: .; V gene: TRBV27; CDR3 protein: ASRTDMAETQY
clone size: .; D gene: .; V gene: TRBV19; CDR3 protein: ASSPWDQKDTQY
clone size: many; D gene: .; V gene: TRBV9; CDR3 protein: ASSVAGRPDTDTQY
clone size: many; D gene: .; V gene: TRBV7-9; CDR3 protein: ASSYTYSGANVLT
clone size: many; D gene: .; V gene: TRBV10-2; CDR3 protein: ASSDFQGQSGTEAF
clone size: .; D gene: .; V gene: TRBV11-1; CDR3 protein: ASSPLIGRVGDTQY
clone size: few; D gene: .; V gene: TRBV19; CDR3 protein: ASSIGSAYNEKLF
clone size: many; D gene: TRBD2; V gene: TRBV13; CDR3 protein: ASSVNGRENEQF
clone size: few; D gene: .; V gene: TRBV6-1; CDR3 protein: ASSLGEDTQY
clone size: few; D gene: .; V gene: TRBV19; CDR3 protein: ASSRLEAYNEQF
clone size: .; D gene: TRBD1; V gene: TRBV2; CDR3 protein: ASTPGQGGSGYT
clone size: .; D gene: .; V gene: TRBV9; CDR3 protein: ASSVGSAGAGANVLT
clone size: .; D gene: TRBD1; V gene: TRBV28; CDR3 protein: ASSVRQGTTTEAF
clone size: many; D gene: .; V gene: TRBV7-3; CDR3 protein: ASSLGADTQY
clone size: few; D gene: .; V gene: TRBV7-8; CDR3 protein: ASSLEGTMNSPLH
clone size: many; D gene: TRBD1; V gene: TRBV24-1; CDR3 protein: ATGSEQITGQGLNEQF
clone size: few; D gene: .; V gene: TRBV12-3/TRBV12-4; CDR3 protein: ASSLGYNEQF
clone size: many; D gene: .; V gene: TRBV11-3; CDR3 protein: ASSLERTNEKLF
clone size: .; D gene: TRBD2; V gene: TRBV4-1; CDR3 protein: ASSLSGGSYNEQF
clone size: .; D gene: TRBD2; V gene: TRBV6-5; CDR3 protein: ASSFLLAGGYNEQF
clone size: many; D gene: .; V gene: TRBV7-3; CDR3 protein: ASSLGQGTGELF
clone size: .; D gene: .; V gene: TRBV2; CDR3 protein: ASKGGLQETQY
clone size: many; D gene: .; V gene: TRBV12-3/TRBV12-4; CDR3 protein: ASGKGPNTEAF